The 20 T cell receptor beta chains reported below all come from one sample, sequenced in a study of cytomegalovirus exposure and HLA in healthy donors. The primer mix had 60 Vbeta and 13 Jbeta primers. The protocol was immunoSEQ multiplex PCR, while the TCRdb copy is restricted to in-frame clones and leaves out a portion. Of some 150,000 clones listed, 82% are singletons. Sequencing was performed on PBMCs. These receptors came from a male donor in good health and CMV-seronegative.

The chain links TRBV4-3 to TRBJ2-7; TRBD2 agrees at 8 bases. After removal of 0 bases from V and 4 bases from J, the junction contained 8 bases not matched to a gene. The CDR3 contains 16 residues. Germline V CDR1 and CDR2: LGHNA, YSLEER. CDR3 loop: CASSQDARGERYEQYF. The CDR3 DNA reads TGCGCCAGCAGCCAAGATGCGCGGGGGGAGAGGTACGAGCAGTACTTC.

This clone was counted a few times. The chain couples TRBV19 to TRBJ1-3; D remains ambiguous. Germline CDR1 is LNHDA and CDR2 is SQIVND (reference sequence). The V end was cut by 6 bases, the J end by 0 bases, with 9 bases between. The CDR3 loop spans 14 amino acids. The CDR3 region has the DNA TGTGCCAGTAGACGGCGGGGCTCTGGAAACACCATATATTTT. Its protein product is CASRRRGSGNTIYF. Full variable domain (remainder filled in from reference TRBV19 and TRBJ1-3): DGGITQSPKYLFRKEGQNVTLSCEQNLNHDAMYWYRQDPGQGLRLIYYSQIVNDFQKGDIAEGYSVSREKKESFPLTVTSAQKNPTAFYLCASRRRGSGNTIYFGEGSWLTVV.

This rearrangement joins TRBV9 to TRBJ1-1; a weak D match, TRBD1 (5 bases). Germline loops: CDR1 SGDLS, CDR2 YYNGEE. This CDR3 comprises 16 residues. Trimming left V 3 bases short and J 4 bases short, with 19 bases between. Here the CDR3 DNA reads TGTGCCAGCAGCGGACGCCAGGGTTGGGTTGGCACTGAAGCTTTCTTT. Amino acid sequence: CASSGRQGWVGTEAFF.

The V call is TRBV7-9, the J call TRBJ2-5; no clear D. Trimming cost V 1 base and J 2 bases, with 14 bases left between them. The CDR3 covers 16 residues. Germline V gives CDR1 SEHNR, CDR2 FQNEAQ (reference sequence). CDR3 protein: CASSLDQAALQETQYF. The CDR3 DNA sequence: TGTGCCAGCAGCTTAGACCAGGCTGCTTTACAAGAGACCCAGTACTTC. Looking up the rest from reference TRBV7-9 and TRBJ2-5 gives the full variable domain: DTGVSQNPRHKITKRGQNVTFRCDPISEHNRLYWYRQTLGQGPEFLTYFQNEAQLEKSRLLSDRFSAERPKGSFSTLEIQRTEQGDSAMYLCASSLDQAALQETQYFGPGTRLLVL.

A few counts support this clone. This chain joins TRBV9 and TRBJ2-3, with 13 bases lining up with TRBD2. CDR3 size: 16 residues. V shed 1 base and J 6 bases; nucleotides not matched to a gene: 5. CDR1 and CDR2 from the germline V gene are SGDLS and YYNGEE. CDR3 loop: CASSVTSGGAGDTQYF. Written as DNA, the CDR3 is TGTGCCAGCAGCGTAACTAGCGGGGGGGCGGGGGATACGCAGTATTTT.

The chain couples TRBV4-1 to TRBJ1-2; 7 bases line up with TRBD1. The CDR3 contains 15 residues. Unmatched junction bases numbered 12, after V lost 3 bases and J lost 8 bases. The germline gives CDR1 MGHRA, CDR2 YSYEKL. The CDR3 DNA reads as TGCGCCAGCAGCCAGGGAGACAGGGCCTCCTCCGGCTACACCTTC. This translates into CASSQGDRASSGYTF.

This chain joins TRBV30 and TRBJ1-5, with 8 bases identical to TRBD1. The CDR3 is made up of 14 amino acids. Looked up from germline, CDR1 is GTSNPN and CDR2 is SVGIG (reference sequence). The V and J ends lost 3 bases and 4 bases, in that order; junction bases with no gene match: 5. CDR3 DNA sequence: TGTGCCTGGAGCCGTGGACAGGGAAATCAGCCCCAGCATTTT. This codes for CAWSRGQGNQPQHF.

As to this clone: Other DNA sequences of this sample code for an identical CDR3. CDR3 nucleotides: TGCAGCGTTGGGGACAGGCAGTACAATGAGCAGTTCTTC. Translation gives CSVGDRQYNEQFF. This chain uses TRBV29-1 with TRBJ2-1; 8 bases line up with TRBD1. CDR3 size: 13 residues. CDR1 is SQVTM, CDR2 ANQGSEA, per germline. The V and J ends lost 4 bases and 4 bases, in that order; junction bases with no gene match: 3.

The chain joins TRBV5-1 to TRBJ1-2, with a possible D match to TRBD1 (6 bases). This CDR3 contains 15 residues. V lost 4 bases, J lost 1 base, and 14 bases lay in between. Germline V gene lookup returns CDR1 SGHRS and CDR2 YFSETQ. CDR3 loop: CASSLLGQSNYGYTF. DNA of the CDR3: TGCGCCAGCAGCCTTCTGGGACAAAGTAACTATGGCTACACCTTC.

J is TRBJ2-1 and V is TRBV6-5; 8 positions agree with TRBD2. Germline V gives CDR1 MNHEY, CDR2 SVGAGI. Trimming took 6 bases from V and 14 from J; bases not matched to a gene: 9. The length of the CDR3 is 12 residues. CDR3 sequence reads: CASSSGLASKFF. Here the CDR3 DNA reads TGTGCCAGCAGCTCCGGACTAGCCTCAAAGTTCTTC.

This chain links TRBV6-1 with TRBJ2-1; D is possibly TRBD2 (6 bases). The CDR3 loop spans 15 amino acids. Per germline, CDR1 MNHNS and CDR2 SASEGT. V lost 6 bases, J lost 5 bases, and 17 bases lay in between. The CDR3 nucleotides are TGTGCCAGCAGGGGGAGTACTAGCTATAACAATGAGCAGTTCTTC. Protein sequence: CASRGSTSYNNEQFF.

CDR3: CASSVQGSYNEQFF. DNA for the CDR3: TGTGCCAGCAGCGTACAGGGTTCCTACAATGAGCAGTTCTTC. The chain joins TRBV9 to TRBJ2-1, with D possibly TRBD1 on 5 matching bases. Trimming cost V 1 base and J 1 base, with 6 bases left between them. The CDR3 covers 14 residues. CDR1 and CDR2 from the germline V gene are SGDLS and YYNGEE.

This clone has a single count. The CDR3 DNA reads as TGTGCCAGTAGTATGGGCAGGGCAGATCAGCCCCAGCATTTT. It encodes CASSMGRADQPQHF. The rearrangement links TRBV19 to TRBJ1-5; D is possibly TRBD1 (5 bases). The CDR3 extends over 14 amino acids. Trimming left V 3 bases short and J 5 bases short, with 11 bases between. Germline CDR1 is LNHDA and CDR2 is SQIVND (reference sequence). Variable domain in full (rest from reference TRBV19 and TRBJ1-5): DGGITQSPKYLFRKEGQNVTLSCEQNLNHDAMYWYRQDPGQGLRLIYYSQIVNDFQKGDIAEGYSVSREKKESFPLTVTSAQKNPTAFYLCASSMGRADQPQHFGDGTRLSIL.

V is TRBV7-9 and J is TRBJ2-6, with 7 bases fitting TRBD1. This CDR3 comprises 18 residues. Germline CDR1 reads SEHNR; CDR2 reads FQNEAQ (reference sequence). After removal of 5 bases from V and 0 bases from J, the junction contained 10 bases not matched to a gene. In DNA, the CDR3 is TGTGCCAGCAGCGGAGTGCGACAGGGTTTCTCTGGGGCCAACGTCCTGACTTTC. Amino acids: CASSGVRQGFSGANVLTF.

This chain joins TRBV7-9 and TRBJ2-5, with TRBD2 matching 7 bases. This CDR3 spans 18 amino acids. The germline V gene has CDR1 SEHNR and CDR2 FQNEAQ (reference sequence). V gave up 1 base and J gave up 4 bases; unmatched junction bases: 15. The CDR3 loop is CASSLGSGRAGLGETQYF. The CDR3 nucleotides are TGTGCCAGCAGCTTAGGAAGTGGGAGGGCCGGGTTAGGAGAGACCCAGTACTTC.

The chain recombines TRBV5-4 with TRBJ1-4; D might be TRBD1 (6 bases). Germline assignment: CDR1 SGHNT and CDR2 YYREEE (reference sequence). The CDR3 is made up of 14 amino acids. Trimming removed 3 bases at V and 8 bases at J, with 14 bases between. This CDR3 reads CASSWAGEREKLFF. CDR3 sequence (DNA): TGTGCCAGCAGCTGGGCAGGGGAAAGGGAAAAACTGTTTTTT.

This rearrangement joins TRBV7-7 to TRBJ2-5, with a possible D match to TRBD1 (5 bases). CDR3 length: 16 amino acids. V was pared by 1 base and J by 5 bases, with 17 bases between. CDR1 and CDR2 (germline): SSHAT, FNYEAQ (reference sequence). CDR3 residues: CASSLGRGAGQETQYF. CDR3 bases: TGTGCCAGCAGCTTAGGGCGTGGGGCAGGGCAGGAGACCCAGTACTTC. Full variable domain (outside the CDR3, taken from reference TRBV7-7 and TRBJ2-5): GAGVSQSPRYKVTKRGQDVTLRCDPISSHATLYWYQQALGQGPEFLTYFNYEAQPDKSGLPSDRFSAERPEGSISTLTIQRTEQRDSAMYRCASSLGRGAGQETQYFGPGTRLLVL.

J is TRBJ2-7 and V is TRBV6-5; the D gene is possibly TRBD2 (5 bases). Trimming pared 2 bases from V and 7 bases from J, leaving 12 bases between. The CDR3 covers 13 residues. Germline values: CDR1 MNHEY, CDR2 SVGAGI. The CDR3 loop reads CASSYGLGREQYF. The CDR3 DNA reads as TGTGCCAGCAGTTACGGACTCGGGCGGGAGCAGTACTTC.

The chain has TRBV5-6 and TRBJ2-2, with no clear D. The V end lost 6 bases, the J end lost 4 bases, and 10 bases lay between the germline ends. CDR3 size: 13 residues. The V gene's germline CDR1 is SGHDT and CDR2 YYEEEE. The CDR3 here is CASTTRLTGELFF. CDR3 DNA sequence: TGTGCCAGCACCACACGACTCACCGGGGAGCTGTTTTTT. Based on the CDR3 plus reference TRBV5-6 and TRBJ2-2, the full variable domain is DAGVTQSPTHLIKTRGQQVTLRCSPKSGHDTVSWYQQALGQGPQFIFQYYEEEERQRGNFPDRFSGHQFPNYSSELNVNALLLGDSALYLCASTTRLTGELFFGEGSRLTVL.

The V call is TRBV18, the J call TRBJ1-2, with D unresolved. The CDR3 sequence is 14 residues long. V lost 0 bases, J lost 4 bases, and 9 bases lay in between. Germline CDR1 and CDR2: KGHSH and LQKENI. CDR3 nucleotide sequence: TGTGCCAGCTCACCACCGAGGGTGGCCTATGGCTACACCTTC. Translating gives CASSPPRVAYGYTF.